A single sample is the source of the 14 T cell receptor beta chains below, sequenced in a study of persistence of HIV-infected CD4 T cells. This was the immunoSEQ version 4 assay in survey mode. Sequenced by immunoSEQ multiplex PCR; TCRdb stores in-frame clones only, minus some. This sample has roughly 32,000 clones, with roughly four fifths found just once. These receptors lack a known antigen. The stimulus was an HIV-1 Gag 15-mer peptide pool, about 1 ug/peptide/mL. CD40L-negative CD69-negative CD45RO-high memory CD4+ T cells were sorted as populations depleted of antigen-responding cells. This specimen consisted of CD4+ T cells sorted from PBMCs after roughly 18-hour stimulation, obtained from a patient who received antiretroviral therapy. Receptors were obtained from an adult woman with HIV who was CMV-seropositive.

V and J are TRBV24-1 and TRBJ2-7; TRBD2 aligns across 9 bases. With V trimmed by 4 bases and J by 6 bases, 6 bases remained unmatched. The CDR3 runs 14 residues. CDR1 KGHDR and CDR2 SFDVKD come from the germline V gene. CDR3 in DNA: TGTGCCACCAGTGACCGAGCGGGGGGAACCGAGCAGTACTTC. It encodes CATSDRAGGTEQYF.

The chain recombines TRBV9 with TRBJ2-2; D assignment may be TRBD1 or TRBD2 (8 bases each). Per germline, CDR1 SGDLS and CDR2 YYNGEE. V lost 0 bases, J lost 7 bases, and 19 bases lay in between. The CDR3 is 17 residues long. The CDR3 is CASSVERGTGGVGELFF. CDR3 DNA: TGTGCCAGCAGCGTAGAGCGGGGGACAGGTGGGGTCGGGGAGCTGTTTTTT. Full variable domain (missing parts from reference TRBV9 and TRBJ2-2): DSGVTQTPKHLITATGQRVTLRCSPRSGDLSVYWYQQSLDQGLQFLIQYYNGEERAKGNILERFSAQQFPDLHSELNLSSLELGDSALYFCASSVERGTGGVGELFFGEGSRLTVL.

The chain is built from TRBV6-5 and TRBJ2-3; 7 bases are shared with TRBD1. The V gene's germline CDR1 is MNHEY and CDR2 SVGAGI. With 2 bases clipped from V and 6 bases from J, the junction kept 5 bases outside the gene matches. The CDR3 has 14 residues. The CDR3 loop reads CASSYRGHGDTQYF. The CDR3 bases are TGTGCCAGCAGTTACAGGGGGCACGGGGATACGCAGTATTTT.

J is TRBJ1-1 and V is TRBV6-5, with 9 bases matching TRBD1. The V and J ends lost 7 bases and 0 bases, in that order; junction bases with no gene match: 3. The germline V gene has CDR1 MNHEY and CDR2 SVGAGI. This CDR3 region has 14 residues. The CDR3 loop reads CASNWDRVNTEAFF. The CDR3 coding sequence is TGTGCCAGCAACTGGGACAGGGTGAACACTGAAGCTTTCTTT.

The chain couples TRBV9 to TRBJ1-2, with 7 bases matching TRBD1. CDR3 length: 15 residues. Germline V gene lookup returns CDR1 SGDLS and CDR2 YYNGEE. With V trimmed by 3 bases and J by 2 bases, 7 bases remained unmatched. CDR3: CASSAGTVGNYGYTF. As DNA, the CDR3 is TGTGCCAGCAGCGCCGGGACAGTCGGGAACTATGGCTACACCTTC.

The gene calls are TRBV5-1 and TRBJ2-7, with a tentative D call TRBD2 (5 bases). V was pared by 4 bases and J by 2 bases, with 10 bases between. Germline CDR1 and CDR2: SGHRS and YFSETQ. This CDR3 is built from 13 residues. For the CDR3, the DNA is TGCGCCAGCAGCCTGGACTGGGCCTACGAGCAGTACTTC. It encodes CASSLDWAYEQYF.

This clone turned up a few times. This sequence joins TRBV24-1 and TRBJ2-3; no clear D gene. The CDR3 is 14 amino acids. CDR1 and CDR2 (germline): KGHDR, SFDVKD. The V and J ends lost 1 base and 7 bases respectively, with 11 bases between them. The CDR3 nucleotides read TGTGCCACCAGTGATTTATACGGTGGCCATACGCAGTATTTT. Amino acids: CATSDLYGGHTQYF.

V usage is TRBV7-2 and J usage is TRBJ2-3; the D call may be TRBD1 or TRBD2 (5 bases each). Trimming pared 4 bases from V and 2 bases from J, leaving 13 bases between. Germline V lookup: CDR1 SGHTA, CDR2 FQGNSA. The CDR3 runs 15 residues. CDR3 residues: CASSSTGRITDTQYF. CDR3 DNA sequence: TGTGCCAGCAGCTCAACGGGACGGATCACAGATACGCAGTATTTT.

This chain joins TRBV28 and TRBJ1-5; D is perhaps TRBD1 (6 bases). The CDR3 extends over 15 amino acids. With 7 bases removed from V and 3 bases from J, the gap between germline ends came to 16 bases. Germline V CDR1 and CDR2: MDHEN, SYDVKM. The DNA of the CDR3 is TGTGCCAGCAACCCCTTGACAGGAGTCAATCAGCCCCAGCATTTT. Its translation is CASNPLTGVNQPQHF.

This rearrangement joins TRBV6-5 to TRBJ1-2; maybe TRBD1 (6 bases). The CDR3 totals 14 residues. CDR1 is MNHEY, CDR2 SVGAGI, per germline. The ends were cut back, 8 bases at V and 6 bases at J, with 19 bases in the middle. The chain's CDR3 is CASGLKGGGDGYTF. The CDR3 bases are TGTGCCAGCGGCCTAAAGGGCGGGGGCGATGGCTACACCTTC.

The chain combines TRBV28 with TRBJ2-3, with D maybe TRBD2 (7 bases). CDR1 MDHEN and CDR2 SYDVKM come from the germline V gene. V was pared by 4 bases and J by 2 bases, with 10 bases between. The CDR3 consists of 14 residues. The CDR3 nucleotides are TGTGCCAGCAGTTCGGGGGGCCCCACAGATACGCAGTATTTT. It yields the protein CASSSGGPTDTQYF.

The rearrangement joins TRBV10-3 to TRBJ2-2; TRBD1 might be the D (6 bases). CDR3 size: 15 residues. Trimming took off 6 bases at V and 1 base at J, with 12 bases between the two ends. CDR1 and CDR2 from the germline V gene are ENHRY and SYGVKD. This chain's CDR3 is CAIRDPTGNTGELFF. The CDR3 nucleotides read TGTGCCATCAGGGATCCGACAGGGAACACCGGGGAGCTGTTTTTT.

The genes are TRBV28 and TRBJ1-5; 8 bases are a match to TRBD1. V shed 11 bases, J shed 4 bases, and the junction held 10 bases outside the gene matches. Germline assignment: CDR1 MDHEN and CDR2 SYDVKM. The CDR3 contains 14 residues. CDR3 in DNA: TGTGCCGGCGCCACAGGGGGTGCAAATCAGCCCCAGCATTTT. Translated, it gives CAGATGGANQPQHF.

As DNA, the CDR3 is TGTGCCAGCAGCCAAGGGTTTGGGGGAGGGACTGAAGCTTTCTTT. Translating gives CASSQGFGGGTEAFF. This chain joins TRBV14 and TRBJ1-1; a weak D match, TRBD1 (5 bases). The V gene lost 1 base and the J gene lost 5 bases, with 14 bases spanning the gap. The CDR3 totals 15 residues. In germline, CDR1 is SGHDN, CDR2 FVKESK.